This T cell receptor (beta chain) was sequenced in a study of T cells in localized non-small cell lung cancer. Study-wide findings and caveats: Longer overall survival was linked to higher blood T cell density. A single tumor region was sequenced, leaving heterogeneity possible. Uninvolved nearby lung showed the greatest T cell clonality, exceeding that found in tumor. A median around 57 of the top 100 tumor clones appeared in adjacent lung.

Notes on this clone: The antigen remains undetermined.

The table came from immunoSEQ multiplex PCR; TCRdb's copy has only in-frame clones and leaves some out. The top ten hold approximately 3% of the sample, which has 75,000 to 90,000 clones, about 83% seen once. The material was peripheral blood, obtained before any cancer treatment. The receptor's source is a man between 40 and 70 years old with stage I lung adenocarcinoma.

The CDR3 DNA reads as TGTGCCAGCAGTTACAAAGAGGGCGCCTACGAGCAGTACTTC. Translated, it gives CASSYKEGAYEQYF. V is TRBV6-6 and J is TRBJ2-7, with D tentatively TRBD2 (5 bases). The V end was cut by 2 bases, the J end by 2 bases, with 10 bases between. The CDR3 length is 14 residues. Germline CDR1 MNHNY, CDR2 SVGAGI (reference sequence).